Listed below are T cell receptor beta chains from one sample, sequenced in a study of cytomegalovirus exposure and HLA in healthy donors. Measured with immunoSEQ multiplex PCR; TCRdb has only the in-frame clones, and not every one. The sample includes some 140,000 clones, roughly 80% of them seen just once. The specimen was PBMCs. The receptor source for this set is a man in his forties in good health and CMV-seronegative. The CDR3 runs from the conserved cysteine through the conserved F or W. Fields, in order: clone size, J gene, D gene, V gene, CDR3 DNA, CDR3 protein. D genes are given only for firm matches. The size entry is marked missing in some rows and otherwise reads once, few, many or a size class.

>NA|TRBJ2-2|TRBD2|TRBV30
TGTGCCTGCGCCCCGCGGGAGGGCACCGGGGAGCTGTTTTTT
CACAPREGTGELFF
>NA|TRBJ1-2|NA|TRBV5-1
TGCGCCAGCAGCTTGGGTGTAGAACTTTATGGCTACACCTTC
CASSLGVELYGYTF
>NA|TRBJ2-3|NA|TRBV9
TGTGCCAGCAGCGTCGATAACAGGTTGGATACGCAGTATTTT
CASSVDNRLDTQYF
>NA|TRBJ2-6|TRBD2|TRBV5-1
TGCGCCAGCAGCTCGACTAGCGGGGGTGGTGGGGCCAACGTCCTGACTTTC
CASSSTSGGGGANVLTF
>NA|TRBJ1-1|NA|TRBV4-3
TGCGCCAGCAGCCAAGCTCGGTCATTGAACACTGAAGCTTTCTTT
CASSQARSLNTEAFF
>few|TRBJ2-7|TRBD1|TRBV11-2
TGTGCCAGCAGCTTAGTAGGGACAGGGCTATCCTACGAGCAGTACTTC
CASSLVGTGLSYEQYF
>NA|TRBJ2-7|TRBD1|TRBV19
TGTGCCAGTAGGGGGACAGGGAGCTCCTACGAGCAGTACTTC
CASRGTGSSYEQYF
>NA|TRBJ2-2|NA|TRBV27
TGTGCCAGCAGTTTCGCCGGGACTAACACCGGGGAGCTGTTTTTT
CASSFAGTNTGELFF
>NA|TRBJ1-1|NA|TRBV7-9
TGTTCCAGCAGCTTATCATTAGACAGGGAAGCTTTCTTT
CSSSLSLDREAFF
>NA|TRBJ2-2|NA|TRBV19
TGTGCCAGTAGTCCAAGAGCCCCCGTGGTCACCGGGGAGCTGTTTTTT
CASSPRAPVVTGELFF
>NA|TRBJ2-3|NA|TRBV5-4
TGTGCCAGCAGCTTGTGGCAGATCGGCACAGATACGCAGTATTTT
CASSLWQIGTDTQYF
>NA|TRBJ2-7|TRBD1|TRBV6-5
TGTGCCAGCAGAGACAGGGGACAGCGGGAGCAGTACTTC
CASRDRGQREQYF
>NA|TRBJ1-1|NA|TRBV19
TGTGCCAGTAGTAAAAGGGGTCGGGACACTGAAGCTTTCTTT
CASSKRGRDTEAFF
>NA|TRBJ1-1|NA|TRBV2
TGTGCCAGCAGTGATTTAGGGGGCACTGAAGCTTTCTTT
CASSDLGGTEAFF
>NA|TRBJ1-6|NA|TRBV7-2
TGTGCCAGCAGCTTAATTCTTGGGGAGGGTTCACCCCTCCACTTT
CASSLILGEGSPLHF
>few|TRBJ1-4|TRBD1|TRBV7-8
TGTGCCAGCAGCTTAGCTGGGACAGGGAATGAAAAACTGTTTTTT
CASSLAGTGNEKLFF
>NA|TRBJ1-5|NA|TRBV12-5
TGTGCTAGTGGTTTGGTAATTACAGGGAAATTTTTACAGCCCCAGCATTTT
CASGLVITGKFLQPQHF
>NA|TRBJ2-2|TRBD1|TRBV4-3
TGCGCCAGCAGCCAAGAAAGTTGGGGACAGGGTGTGAAAGGGGAGCTGTTTTTT
CASSQESWGQGVKGELFF
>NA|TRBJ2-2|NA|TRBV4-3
TGCGCCAGCAGCCCACAGGTGGGAGGACTGGGGGAGCTGTTTTTT
CASSPQVGGLGELFF
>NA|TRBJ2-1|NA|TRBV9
TGTGCCAGCTCCCTAATCGAGGGGGGGTACAATGAGCAGTTCTTC
CASSLIEGGYNEQFF
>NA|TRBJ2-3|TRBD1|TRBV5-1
TGCGCCAGCTTCGGAGACAGGGACGTTTCAGATACGCAGTATTTT
CASFGDRDVSDTQYF
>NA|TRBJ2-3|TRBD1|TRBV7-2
TGTGCCAGCAACCTCCGGGACAGACATACAGATACGCAGTATTTT
CASNLRDRHTDTQYF
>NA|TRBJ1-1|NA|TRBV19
TGTGCCAGTAGTATTAGCGGGACCACTGAAGCTTTCTTT
CASSISGTTEAFF
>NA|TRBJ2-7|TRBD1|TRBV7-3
TGTGCCAGCAGCTTATATCAGGGGGTTTCCTACGAGCAGTACTTC
CASSLYQGVSYEQYF
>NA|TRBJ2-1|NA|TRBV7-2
TGTGCCAGCAGCTTAGGTGCAGGGAATGAGCAGTTCTTC
CASSLGAGNEQFF